This T cell receptor (beta chain) was sequenced for a study of identical twins. Study observations and caveats: The study found weaker excess twin sharing in beta out-of-frame sequences.

V dropped 1 base and J dropped 7; count of bases not matched to a gene: 3. CDR1 and CDR2 from the germline V gene are SEHNR and FQNEAQ (reference sequence). The CDR3 totals 14 residues. Using its own MiXCR run on the 5' RACE reads, TCRdb lists one record per CDR3 protein. The sample gives about 150,000 distinct CDR3 sequences, 3% to 4% of which show up once; around 8.1% is in the top ten. This clonotype was seen at least ten times. No antigen is known for it. The chain couples TRBV7-9 to TRBJ1-2, with TRBD1 matching 10 bases. The sample consisted of memory T cells sorted from blood. The source is a man between 18 and 35 years old in good health. The CDR3 spells CASSLGQGAFGYTF. CDR3 DNA: TGTGCCAGCAGCTTAGGACAGGGGGCGTTTGGCTACACCTTC.